Sequencing of this TCR beta chain was carried out in a study of cytomegalovirus exposure and HLA in healthy donors. Study-wide results and caveats: In a later analysis, TCR beta V- and J-gene trimming was associated with a missense DCLRE1C variant. Among TCR beta chains, those listed as cytomegalovirus-associated numbered 164.

Healthy bone marrow donors formed the donor group. 13 Jbeta primers and 60 Vbeta primers were used for the PCR. In the study's own analysis: Roughly 10 million shared chains were among about 80 million unique TCR beta chains counted in a later analysis. Clones were read by immunoSEQ multiplex PCR, and TCRdb kept only the in-frame ones, dropping some. D and trimming were read from the DNA, whereas the V and J calls and clone size are those reported in that table. The table records more than 95,000 clones, 78% of them present only once. A note on this clone: Antigen: not known.

This TCR was recovered from a middle-aged woman in good health and CMV-seronegative. The sequenced sample was PBMCs.

CDR3 bases: TGTGCCAGCAGTTTAGAGGGATCTGGGGCCAACGTCCTGACTTTC. Residues: CASSLEGSGANVLTF. This chain connects TRBV27 to TRBJ2-6; D perhaps matches TRBD2 (5 bases). The V gene's germline CDR1 is MNHEY and CDR2 SMNVEV (reference sequence). The CDR3 runs 15 residues. The V and J ends lost 2 bases and 1 base respectively, with 6 bases between them.